This TCR beta chain was sequenced during a study of control samples from healthy donors and cancer patients. Sequencing used immunoSEQ multiplex PCR; TCRdb keeps in-frame clones, though not all of them. The repertoire consists of approximately 150,000 clones, with approximately 94% occurring once and the leading ten covering around 5.4%. The CDR3 runs to 15 residues. Germline V gene data show CDR1 as SEHNR and CDR2 as FQNEAQ (reference sequence). V lost 7 bases and J lost 4, with 17 bases in between. The material sequenced was blood. This TCR was recovered from a man between 18 and 35 years old in good health. The genes are TRBV7-9 and TRBJ2-1; a weak D match, TRBD2 (6 bases). In nucleotides, the CDR3 is TGTGCCAGCACCACCGGTAGCGGAGATTACAATGAGCAGTTCTTC. It specifies CASTTGSGDYNEQFF.